These 18 T cell receptor beta chains originate from one sample sequenced in a study of blood T cell repertoires in COVID-19. TCRdb's table, derived via immunoSEQ multiplex PCR, lists solely in-frame clones and lacks some. The sample holds just over 80,000 clones; around 81% are singletons and the top ten take 44%. The specimen was peripheral blood. The receptors were sampled from a man older than 75 with acute or convalescent COVID-19.

V is TRBV7-2 and J is TRBJ2-1, with D perhaps matching TRBD2 (5 bases). CDR1 is SGHTA, CDR2 FQGNSA, per germline. CDR3 length: 15 residues. Trimming pared 6 bases from V and 3 bases from J, leaving 15 bases between. The CDR3 loop is CASSRQGGGYNEQFF. DNA for the CDR3: TGTGCCAGCAGTCGTCAAGGAGGCGGCTACAATGAGCAGTTCTTC.

This chain links TRBV5-4 with TRBJ2-1, with 7 bases fitting TRBD1. The CDR3 sequence is 15 residues long. Germline CDR1 reads SGHNT; CDR2 reads YYREEE (reference sequence). Unmatched junction bases numbered 8, after V lost 4 bases and J lost 4 bases. CDR3 sequence: CASSHTRDSYNEQFF. CDR3 coding DNA: TGTGCCAGCAGCCATACTCGGGACAGTTACAATGAGCAGTTCTTC. Using reference TRBV5-4 and TRBJ2-1 for the parts outside the CDR3, the full variable domain is ETGVTQSPTHLIKTRGQQVTLRCSSQSGHNTVSWYQQALGQGPQFIFQYYREEENGRGNFPPRFSGLQFPNYSSELNVNALELDDSALYLCASSHTRDSYNEQFFGPGTRLTVL.

CDR3 loop: CASSLSRGSNSPLHF. For the CDR3, the DNA is TGTGCCAGCAGTTTGAGCAGGGGAAGTAATTCACCCCTCCACTTT. V is TRBV27 and J is TRBJ1-6, with a tentative D call TRBD1 (6 bases). The CDR3 covers 15 residues. The germline V gene encodes CDR1 MNHEY and CDR2 SMNVEV (reference sequence). Trimming cost V 3 bases and J 6 bases, with 12 bases left between them.

The rearrangement joins TRBV7-9 to TRBJ2-2, with a possible D match to TRBD1 (6 bases). Trimming took off 5 bases at V and 1 base at J, with 11 bases between the two ends. The CDR3 has 15 residues. Per the germline V gene, CDR1 is SEHNR and CDR2 is FQNEAQ (reference sequence). CDR3 nucleotide sequence: TGTGCCAGCAGCCAGTTGGGACAGAACACCGGGGAGCTGTTTTTT. Encoded protein: CASSQLGQNTGELFF.

This sequence joins TRBV6-5 and TRBJ1-2, with 8 bases that match TRBD1. Germline CDR1 and CDR2: MNHEY and SVGAGI. The junction had 4 bases not matched to a gene; V was cut back by 2 bases and J by 2 bases. This CDR3 region has 15 residues. The CDR3, as DNA: TGTGCCAGCAGTTACGTACAGGGGGGGAACTATGGCTACACCTTC. Translated, it gives CASSYVQGGNYGYTF.

The chain couples TRBV9 to TRBJ1-6, with D possibly TRBD1 on 5 matching bases. The CDR3 has 15 amino acids. CDR1 is SGDLS and CDR2 is YYNGEE in the germline V gene. Trimming took off 0 bases at V and 5 bases at J, with 9 bases between the two ends. Here the CDR3 DNA reads TGTGCCAGCAGCGTAGATGGACAAAATAATTCACCCCTCCACTTT. The encoded protein is CASSVDGQNNSPLHF.

The CDR3 DNA reads TGTGCCAGCAGTCGGACTAGCGGGAGCTACGAGCAGTACTTC. Its translation is CASSRTSGSYEQYF. The chain uses TRBV27 and TRBJ2-7; 13 nucleotides align to TRBD2. This CDR3 contains 14 residues. J lost 3 bases, V lost 5 bases, and 1 base had no gene match. Germline CDR1 is MNHEY and CDR2 is SMNVEV (reference sequence).

The chain recombines TRBV4-1 with TRBJ1-5; 7 nucleotides line up with TRBD1. Losses at the gene ends were 1 base for V and 10 bases for J; bases not matched to a gene: 13. The germline V gene has CDR1 MGHRA and CDR2 YSYEKL. CDR3 size: 16 residues. This chain's CDR3 is CASSQGVTGIISPQHF. The CDR3 DNA sequence: TGCGCCAGCAGCCAAGGGGTGACAGGGATAATCAGCCCCCAGCATTTT.

This chain joins TRBV9 and TRBJ1-6; TRBD1 matches at 9 bases. This CDR3 has 15 residues. Per germline, CDR1 SGDLS and CDR2 YYNGEE. V lost 4 bases to trimming and J lost 10 bases; unmatched junction nucleotides: 9. CDR3 nucleotides: TGTGCCAGCAGCACATCCGGGACAGGGTACTCACCCCTCCACTTT. It codes for CASSTSGTGYSPLHF.

In its sample, this clone was seen a few times. The rearrangement links TRBV14 to TRBJ2-1; 8 bases line up with TRBD1. This CDR3 has 14 residues. The ends lost 1 base at V and 15 bases at J; junction bases unmatched: 11. Germline CDR1 and CDR2: SGHDN and FVKESK. The CDR3 here is CASSQGQGPPQPFF. CDR3 sequence (DNA): TGTGCCAGCAGCCAAGGACAGGGGCCTCCCCAACCGTTCTTC.

This sequence joins TRBV2 and TRBJ2-7; D may be TRBD1 (5 bases). The CDR3 contains 12 residues. The germline CDR1 and CDR2 sequences are SNHLY and FYNNEI. V shed 4 bases and J shed 3 bases, with 7 bases lying between them. CDR3 DNA sequence: TGTGCCAGCAGTGTCAGGGTCTACGAGCAGTACTTC. It specifies CASSVRVYEQYF.

The V and J genes are TRBV15 and TRBJ2-1; D is undetermined. Germline CDR1 is LNHNV and CDR2 is YYDKDF (reference sequence). The CDR3 totals 15 residues. The germline V and J ends were trimmed by 3 bases and 0 bases, with 9 bases remaining between them. In nucleotides, the CDR3 is TGTGCCACCAGCAGGGAGTTACCCTCCTACAATGAGCAGTTCTTC. Its translation is CATSRELPSYNEQFF. Full variable domain (remainder filled in from reference TRBV15 and TRBJ2-1): DAMVIQNPRYQVTQFGKPVTLSCSQTLNHNVMYWYQQKSSQAPKLLFHYYDKDFNNEADTPDNFQSRRPNTSFCFLDIRSPGLGDTAMYLCATSRELPSYNEQFFGPGTRLTVL.

The chain links TRBV5-1 to TRBJ2-3; D gene unclear. CDR1 and CDR2 (germline): SGHRS, YFSETQ. The CDR3 has 15 amino acids. V lost 5 bases and J lost 2, with 15 bases in between. The CDR3 loop reads CASREDAFDTDTQYF. CDR3 DNA sequence: TGCGCCAGCAGAGAGGATGCCTTCGACACAGATACGCAGTATTTT.

The gene calls are TRBV5-1 and TRBJ1-2; no firm D call. Germline-derived CDR1 and CDR2 are SGHRS and YFSETQ. The ends were cut back, 1 base at V and 5 bases at J, with 9 bases in the middle. The CDR3 is 13 residues long. The CDR3 nucleotides read TGCGCCAGCAGCTTGCACACAAAATATGGCTACACCTTC. Residues: CASSLHTKYGYTF.

The chain combines TRBV27 with TRBJ2-1; 7 bases match TRBD2. From germline, CDR1 is MNHEY and CDR2 SMNVEV (reference sequence). This CDR3 contains 16 residues. With V trimmed by 2 bases and J by 1 base, 5 bases remained unmatched. The CDR3 loop is CASSLPGLGSYNEQFF. The CDR3 nucleotides read TGTGCCAGCAGTTTACCCGGACTAGGATCCTACAATGAGCAGTTCTTC.

The rearrangement links TRBV5-6 to TRBJ2-2; D gene ambiguous. Germline V gene lookup returns CDR1 SGHDT and CDR2 YYEEEE. CDR3 size: 16 residues. V gave up 2 bases and J gave up 1 base, with 12 bases separating them. CDR3 loop: CASSFKTVMNTGELFF. In DNA form, the CDR3 reads TGTGCCAGCAGCTTTAAAACAGTCATGAACACCGGGGAGCTGTTTTTT.

V usage is TRBV5-1 and J usage is TRBJ1-5; weak D call: TRBD1 (6 bases). From germline, CDR1 is SGHRS and CDR2 YFSETQ. V was shortened by 4 bases and J by 6 bases, with 11 bases between the two germline ends. The CDR3 consists of 13 residues. DNA for the CDR3: TGCGCCAGCAGCGAAACAGGGCGTCAGCCCCAGCATTTT. It yields the protein CASSETGRQPQHF.

A few counts support this clone. This chain links TRBV6-5 with TRBJ1-6, with D perhaps matching TRBD1 (5 bases). The CDR3 sequence is 15 residues long. The V gene's germline CDR1 is MNHEY and CDR2 SVGAGI. Trimming cost V 4 bases and J 7 bases, with 14 bases left between them. The CDR3 loop reads CASSSGGVKNSPLHF. The CDR3 nucleotides are TGTGCCAGCAGTTCCGGGGGGGTTAAGAATTCACCCCTCCACTTT.